This TCR beta chain comes out of a study of T cells in Graves' hyperthyroidism and ophthalmopathy. What was amplified from RNA transcripts were TCR beta CDR3 regions. The HTBI set primed first-round TCR CDR3 RT-PCR. TCRdb processed the multiplex PCR reads anew with MiXCR; each CDR3 protein has one entry. The repertoire holds more than 300,000 distinct CDR3 sequences, approximately 15% seen once, with roughly 11% in the top ten. The V gene lost 1 base and the J gene lost 9 bases, with 7 bases spanning the gap. The CDR3 spans 12 residues. Germline V gene sequence: CDR1 SGHTA, CDR2 FQGNSA. The sample holds many counts of this clonotype.

This chain uses TRBV7-2 with TRBJ2-1; no firm D call. This TCR derives from a woman in her fifties or sixties with Graves' hyperthyroidism. Sequenced material: blood. The DNA of the CDR3 is TGTGCCAGCAGCTTAGGAGGCTTTGAGCAGTTCTTC. Its protein is CASSLGGFEQFF.